The 17 T cell receptor beta chains presented below share a single source sample, sequenced in a study of shared clonotypes between healthy human individuals. Only CD45RO-negative cells positively selected for CCR7 counted as naive CD8 cells, so terminally differentiated effector memory CD45RA+ cells were excluded. Assay used: immunoSEQ multiplex PCR; TCRdb lists only in-frame clones, some missing. The sample includes more than 600,000 clones, under 95% of them seen just once. The sequenced material came from naive CD8+ T cells sorted from blood. The source of these receptors is a man younger than 45 in good health.

The V gene is TRBV7-2, the J gene TRBJ2-1, with D hard to call. Germline lookup yields CDR1 SGHTA and CDR2 FQGNSA. This CDR3 is built from 13 residues. Trimming left V 2 bases short and J 8 bases short, with 10 bases between. The CDR3 loop is CASSLIREDEQFF. In DNA form, the CDR3 reads TGTGCCAGCAGCTTAATCAGAGAGGATGAGCAGTTCTTC.

The chain employs TRBV28 and TRBJ1-2; D is perhaps TRBD1 (6 bases). The germline gives CDR1 MDHEN, CDR2 SYDVKM. CDR3 size: 12 residues. V was shortened by 0 bases and J by 9 bases, with 8 bases between the two germline ends. In DNA, the CDR3 is TGTGCCAGCAGTTTATGGACAGGAAGCTACACCTTC. Translation gives CASSLWTGSYTF.

A word on this clone: The same CDR3 also results from other DNA sequences found in this sample. V usage is TRBV27 and J usage is TRBJ1-5; the D gene is possibly TRBD1 (5 bases). CDR3 size: 13 residues. Germline V gene lookup returns CDR1 MNHEY and CDR2 SMNVEV (reference sequence). Trimming left V 2 bases short and J 7 bases short, with 9 bases between. This CDR3 reads CASSLGGGQPQHF. CDR3 coding DNA: TGTGCCAGCAGTTTAGGGGGAGGACAGCCCCAGCATTTT.

Turning to this clone: Only one base separates this from a far larger clonotype, so it likely reflects a read error. The chain is built from TRBV6-1 and TRBJ2-1; 9 bases align to TRBD2. The CDR3 has 15 amino acids. Germline CDR1 is MNHNS and CDR2 is SASEGT. V lost 4 bases, J lost 0 bases, and 1 base stayed unmatched. CDR3 sequence reads: CASSVLAGSYNEQFF. The CDR3 DNA sequence: TGTGCCAGCAGTGTACTAGCGGGCTCCTACAATGAGCAGTTCTTC.

This clone has only one observation. The chain has TRBV9 and TRBJ2-3; no definite D call. This CDR3 has 10 amino acids. The V end was cut by 9 bases, the J end by 4 bases, with 6 bases between. Germline V lookup: CDR1 SGDLS, CDR2 YYNGEE. CDR3 loop: CATLSDTQYF. The CDR3 region has the DNA TGTGCCACGCTGTCAGATACGCAGTATTTT.

The CDR3: CASSLPVDMEETQYF. In nucleotides, the CDR3 is TGTGCCAGCAGCTTACCTGTGGACATGGAGGAGACCCAGTACTTC. J is TRBJ2-5 and V is TRBV7-2; TRBD1 might be the D (5 bases). Germline CDR1 is SGHTA and CDR2 is FQGNSA. The CDR3 contains 15 residues. Trimming removed 2 bases at V and 5 bases at J, with 15 bases between.

The sample holds a few counts of this clone. V is TRBV19 and J is TRBJ1-2; the D is unclear. Germline V gene sequence: CDR1 LNHDA, CDR2 SQIVND (reference sequence). Trimming removed 6 bases from V and 2 bases from J, with 10 bases in between. The CDR3 has 13 residues. The CDR3 protein is CASSLSANYGYTF. CDR3 DNA sequence: TGTGCCAGTAGCCTATCAGCAAACTATGGCTACACCTTC.

This chain joins TRBV5-5 and TRBJ1-1; possible D gene TRBD1, 6 bases. Trimming took off 1 base at V and 1 base at J, with 11 bases between the two ends. From germline, CDR1 is SGHKS and CDR2 YYEKEE (reference sequence). The CDR3 loop spans 15 amino acids. The CDR3 DNA reads TGTGCCAGCAGCTTGTGGGTAGGGGGGAACACTGAAGCTTTCTTT. Protein: CASSLWVGGNTEAFF.

This chain links TRBV27 with TRBJ2-2; TRBD1 aligns across 7 bases. The CDR3 is made up of 13 amino acids. V lost 6 bases to trimming and J lost 5 bases; unmatched junction nucleotides: 3. The germline V gene has CDR1 MNHEY and CDR2 SMNVEV (reference sequence). DNA for the CDR3: TGTGCCAGCAGCAACAGGGGAACCGGGGAGCTGTTTTTT. Amino acids: CASSNRGTGELFF.

This clone was seen only once. This chain joins TRBV7-9 and TRBJ2-5, with TRBD1 identical over 9 bases. The CDR3 spans 15 residues. J lost 2 bases, V lost 2 bases, and 3 bases had no gene match. Looked up from germline, CDR1 is SEHNR and CDR2 is FQNEAQ (reference sequence). The CDR3: CASSLQDRGQETQYF. The CDR3 coding sequence is TGTGCCAGCAGCTTACAAGACAGGGGGCAAGAGACCCAGTACTTC.

This clone showed up just once. The rearrangement uses TRBV9 and TRBJ2-3; 13 bases fit TRBD2. The CDR3 sequence is 16 residues long. The V gene end was trimmed by 4 bases and the J gene end by 3 bases; junction bases not matched to a gene: 5. Germline V gene sequence: CDR1 SGDLS, CDR2 YYNGEE. The DNA for the CDR3 is TGTGCCAGCAGCTCGGGACTAGCGGGAACAACAGATACGCAGTATTTT. It specifies CASSSGLAGTTDTQYF.

This sequence joins TRBV29-1 and TRBJ2-1, with a possible D match to TRBD1 (6 bases). V was clipped by 6 bases and J by 7 bases, with 16 bases between them. Germline V gene sequence: CDR1 SQVTM, CDR2 ANQGSEA. CDR3 length equals 13 residues. The CDR3 is CSVDSQGMNEQFF. The CDR3, as DNA: TGCAGCGTGGACAGCCAGGGAATGAATGAGCAGTTCTTC.

J is TRBJ2-7 and V is TRBV29-1; D is ambiguous. V was cut by 7 bases and J by 6 bases, with 13 bases left in between. The germline V gene encodes CDR1 SQVTM and CDR2 ANQGSEA. This CDR3 has 11 residues. CDR3 region: CSAEHNGEQYF. The CDR3 nucleotides are TGCAGCGCCGAACATAATGGCGAGCAGTACTTC.

The rearrangement links TRBV19 to TRBJ2-7, with a tentative D call TRBD2 (5 bases). The germline V gene has CDR1 LNHDA and CDR2 SQIVND (reference sequence). The CDR3 consists of 15 residues. The V end was cut by 0 bases, the J end by 2 bases, with 11 bases between. Here the CDR3 reads CASSIDVGVPYEQYF. The DNA for the CDR3 is TGTGCCAGTAGTATAGATGTGGGAGTCCCCTACGAGCAGTACTTC.

The chain combines TRBV27 with TRBJ2-7; D remains ambiguous. CDR3 length: 13 residues. Germline CDR1 reads MNHEY; CDR2 reads SMNVEV (reference sequence). V was trimmed by 6 bases and J by 2 bases, leaving 11 bases between them. The CDR3 spells CASSPIPPYEQYF. For the CDR3, the DNA is TGTGCCAGCAGCCCAATCCCCCCCTACGAGCAGTACTTC.

The rearrangement uses TRBV6-1 and TRBJ1-1, with unresolved D. Deletions cut 0 bases from V and 4 bases from J, with 21 bases between. Per the germline V gene, CDR1 is MNHNS and CDR2 is SASEGT. The CDR3 has 18 amino acids. CDR3 in DNA: TGTGCCAGCAGTGAAGCGAGACGCCACGGCAGTAGAAGCACTGAAGCTTTCTTT. Encoded protein: CASSEARRHGSRSTEAFF.

The chain employs TRBV7-3 and TRBJ2-1; a weak D match, TRBD2 (5 bases). The CDR3 loop spans 13 amino acids. Looked up from germline, CDR1 is SGHTA and CDR2 is FQGTGA. V was pared by 5 bases and J by 8 bases, with 13 bases between. The CDR3 here is CASSLLALDEQFF. CDR3 sequence (DNA): TGTGCCAGCAGCCTTCTAGCTCTCGATGAGCAGTTCTTC. Full variable domain (remainder filled in from reference TRBV7-3 and TRBJ2-1): GAGVSQTPSNKVTEKGKYVELRCDPISGHTALYWYRQSLGQGPEFLIYFQGTGAADDSGLPNDRFFAVRPEGSVSTLKIQRTERGDSAVYLCASSLLALDEQFFGPGTRLTVL.